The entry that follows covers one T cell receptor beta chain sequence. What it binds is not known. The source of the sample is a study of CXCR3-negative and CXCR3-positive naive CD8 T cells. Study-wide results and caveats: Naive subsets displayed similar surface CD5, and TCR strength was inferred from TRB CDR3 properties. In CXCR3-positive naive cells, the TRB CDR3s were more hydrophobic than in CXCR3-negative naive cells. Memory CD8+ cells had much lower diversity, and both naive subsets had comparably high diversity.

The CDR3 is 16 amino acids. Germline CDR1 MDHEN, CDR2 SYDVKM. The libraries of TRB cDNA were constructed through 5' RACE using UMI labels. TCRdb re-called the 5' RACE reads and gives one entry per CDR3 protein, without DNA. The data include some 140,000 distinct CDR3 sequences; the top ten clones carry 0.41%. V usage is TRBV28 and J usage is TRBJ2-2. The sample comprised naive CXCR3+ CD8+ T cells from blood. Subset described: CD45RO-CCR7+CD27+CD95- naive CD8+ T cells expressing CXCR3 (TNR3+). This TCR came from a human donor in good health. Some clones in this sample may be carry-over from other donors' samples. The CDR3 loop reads CASRDDWTANTGELFF.